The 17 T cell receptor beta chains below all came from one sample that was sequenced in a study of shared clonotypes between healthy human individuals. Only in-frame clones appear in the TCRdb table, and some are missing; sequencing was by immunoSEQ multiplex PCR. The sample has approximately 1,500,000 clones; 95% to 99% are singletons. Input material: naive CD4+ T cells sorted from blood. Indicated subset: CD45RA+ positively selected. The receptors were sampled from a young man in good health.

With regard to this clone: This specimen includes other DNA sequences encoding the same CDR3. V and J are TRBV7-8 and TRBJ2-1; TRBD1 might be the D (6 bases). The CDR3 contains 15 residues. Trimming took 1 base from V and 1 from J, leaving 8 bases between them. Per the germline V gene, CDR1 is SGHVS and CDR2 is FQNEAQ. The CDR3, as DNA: TGTGCCAGCAGCTTAGGAGGGGGTTCCTACAATGAGCAGTTCTTC. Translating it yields CASSLGGGSYNEQFF.

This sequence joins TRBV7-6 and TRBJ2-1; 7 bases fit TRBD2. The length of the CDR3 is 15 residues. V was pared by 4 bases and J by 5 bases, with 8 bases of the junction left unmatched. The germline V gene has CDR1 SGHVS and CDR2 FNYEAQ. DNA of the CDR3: TGTGCCAGCAGCTCCCGGATAGCGGGTGACAATGAGCAGTTCTTC. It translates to CASSSRIAGDNEQFF.

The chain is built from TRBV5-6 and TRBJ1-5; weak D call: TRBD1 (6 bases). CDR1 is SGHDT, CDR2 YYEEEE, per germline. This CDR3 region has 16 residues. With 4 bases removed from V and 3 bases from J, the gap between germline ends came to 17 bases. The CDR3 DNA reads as TGTGCCAGCAGCATCCAACAGGGATATAACAATCAGCCCCAGCATTTT. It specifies CASSIQQGYNNQPQHF.

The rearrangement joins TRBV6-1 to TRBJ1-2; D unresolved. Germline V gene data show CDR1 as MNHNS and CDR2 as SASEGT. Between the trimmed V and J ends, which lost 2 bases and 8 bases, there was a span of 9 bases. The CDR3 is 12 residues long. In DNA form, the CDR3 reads TGTGCCAGCAGTGAAAGTTCCAGCGGCTACACCTTC. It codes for CASSESSSGYTF.

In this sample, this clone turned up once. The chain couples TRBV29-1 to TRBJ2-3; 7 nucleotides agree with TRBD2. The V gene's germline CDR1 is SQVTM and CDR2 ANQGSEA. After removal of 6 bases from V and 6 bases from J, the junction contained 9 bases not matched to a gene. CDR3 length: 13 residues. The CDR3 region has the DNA TGCAGCGTAGGTAGTCAGGGAGGGGATACGCAGTATTTT. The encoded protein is CSVGSQGGDTQYF.

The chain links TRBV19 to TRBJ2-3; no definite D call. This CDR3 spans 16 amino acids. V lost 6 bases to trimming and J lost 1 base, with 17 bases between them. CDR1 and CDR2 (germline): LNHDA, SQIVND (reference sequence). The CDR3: CASRRVGSSRTDTQYF. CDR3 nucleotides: TGTGCCAGTAGACGGGTTGGTAGCAGCCGCACAGATACGCAGTATTTT.

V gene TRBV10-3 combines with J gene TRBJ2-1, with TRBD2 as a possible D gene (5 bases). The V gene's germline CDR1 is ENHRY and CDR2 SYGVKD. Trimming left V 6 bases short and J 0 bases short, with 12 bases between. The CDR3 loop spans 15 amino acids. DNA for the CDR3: TGTGCCATCAGGGCGAGCGGAAGCTCCTACAATGAGCAGTTCTTC. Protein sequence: CAIRASGSSYNEQFF.

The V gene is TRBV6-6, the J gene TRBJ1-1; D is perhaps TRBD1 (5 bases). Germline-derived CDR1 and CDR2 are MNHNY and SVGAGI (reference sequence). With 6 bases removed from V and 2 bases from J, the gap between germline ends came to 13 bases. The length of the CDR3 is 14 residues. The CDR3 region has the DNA TGTGCCAGCAGCCTACAGGCGATCAACACTGAAGCTTTCTTT. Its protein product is CASSLQAINTEAFF.

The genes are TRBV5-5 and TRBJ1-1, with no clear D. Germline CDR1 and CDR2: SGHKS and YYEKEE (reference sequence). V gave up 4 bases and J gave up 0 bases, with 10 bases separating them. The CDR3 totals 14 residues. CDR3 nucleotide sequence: TGTGCCAGCAGCCCCCGCTTCATGAACACTGAAGCTTTCTTT. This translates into CASSPRFMNTEAFF.

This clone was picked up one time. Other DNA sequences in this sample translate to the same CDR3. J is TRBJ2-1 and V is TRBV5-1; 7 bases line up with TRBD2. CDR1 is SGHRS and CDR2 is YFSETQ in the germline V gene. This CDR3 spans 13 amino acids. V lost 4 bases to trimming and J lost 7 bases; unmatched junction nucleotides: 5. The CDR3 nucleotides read TGCGCCAGCAGCCCACGCGGGGGAAATGAGCAGTTCTTC. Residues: CASSPRGGNEQFF.

Written as DNA, the CDR3 is TGTGCCAGCAGCCGCGGACTAGCGGGATACAATGAGCAGTTCTTC. This codes for CASSRGLAGYNEQFF. The genes are TRBV7-7 and TRBJ2-1, with TRBD2 matching 12 bases. CDR1 SSHAT and CDR2 FNYEAQ come from the germline V gene (reference sequence). The CDR3 covers 15 residues. The trim removed 5 bases at V and 4 bases at J, leaving 3 bases unmatched.

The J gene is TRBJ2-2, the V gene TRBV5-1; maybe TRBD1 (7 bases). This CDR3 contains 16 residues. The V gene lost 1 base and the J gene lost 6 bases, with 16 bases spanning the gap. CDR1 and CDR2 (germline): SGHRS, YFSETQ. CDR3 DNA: TGCGCCAGCAGCTTGTGGCAGGGGGGTGCCCCCGGGGAGCTGTTTTTT. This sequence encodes CASSLWQGGAPGELFF.

For the CDR3, the DNA is TGTGCCAGCAGCCCGACCTTGGCGGGAGGAGCAGATACGCAGTATTTT. Translating gives CASSPTLAGGADTQYF. V and J are TRBV11-3 and TRBJ2-3; 8 bases are a match to TRBD2. The V and J ends lost 5 bases and 4 bases, in that order; junction bases with no gene match: 11. Germline V lookup: CDR1 SGHNT, CDR2 YENEEA. The CDR3 is made up of 16 amino acids.

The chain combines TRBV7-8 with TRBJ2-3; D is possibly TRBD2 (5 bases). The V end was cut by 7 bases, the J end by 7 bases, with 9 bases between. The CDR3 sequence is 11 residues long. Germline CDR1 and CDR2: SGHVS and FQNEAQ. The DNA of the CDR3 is TGTGCCAGCAATTTAGCGAATACGCAGTATTTT. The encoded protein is CASNLANTQYF.

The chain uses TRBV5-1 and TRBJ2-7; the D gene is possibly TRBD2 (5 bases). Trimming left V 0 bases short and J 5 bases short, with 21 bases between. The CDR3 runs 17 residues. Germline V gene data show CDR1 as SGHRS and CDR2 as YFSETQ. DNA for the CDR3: TGCGCCAGCAGCTTGGCCCGTGGACCGGAGGACCCCCACGAGCAGTACTTC. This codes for CASSLARGPEDPHEQYF.

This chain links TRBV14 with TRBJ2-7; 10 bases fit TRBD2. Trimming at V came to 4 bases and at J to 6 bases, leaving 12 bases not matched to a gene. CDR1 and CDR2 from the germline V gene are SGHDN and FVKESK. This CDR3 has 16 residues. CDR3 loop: CASSPVGILAGSEQYF. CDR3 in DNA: TGTGCCAGCAGCCCGGTTGGAATACTAGCGGGAAGCGAGCAGTACTTC.

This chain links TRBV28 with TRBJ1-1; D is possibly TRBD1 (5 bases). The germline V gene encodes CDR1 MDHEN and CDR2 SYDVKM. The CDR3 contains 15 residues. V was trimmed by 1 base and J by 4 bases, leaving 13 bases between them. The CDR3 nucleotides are TGTGCCAGCAGTTTATTGAGGGCTAGGGGCACTGAAGCTTTCTTT. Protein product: CASSLLRARGTEAFF.